Following are 32 T cell receptor beta chains from one sample sequenced in a study of T cells in localized non-small cell lung cancer. Data came from immunoSEQ multiplex PCR; TCRdb stores just in-frame clones and leaves some out. This table has tens of thousands of clones, about 83% appearing once. Specimen: peripheral blood, collected before any cancer treatment. The receptor source for this set is a female donor over 55 with stage I lung adenocarcinoma.

The chain links TRBV4-1 to TRBJ2-3; TRBD2 agrees at 8 bases. CDR1 MGHRA and CDR2 YSYEKL come from the germline V gene. The CDR3 is 17 amino acids. Trimming took 7 bases from V and 0 from J; bases not matched to a gene: 12. The CDR3 nucleotides are TGCGCCAGCACCGAGGCCCCACTAGCGGTTAGCACAGATACGCAGTATTTT. As protein: CASTEAPLAVSTDTQYF.

This clone has only a few counts. This rearrangement joins TRBV18 to TRBJ1-1; possibly TRBD1 for D (5 bases). Trimming removed 8 bases at V and 8 bases at J, with 9 bases between. Germline-derived CDR1 and CDR2 are KGHSH and LQKENI. The CDR3 sequence is 10 residues long. DNA for the CDR3: TGTGCCAGCCGCGAGGGGGAAGCTTTCTTT. Translating it yields CASREGEAFF.

The chain couples TRBV18 to TRBJ2-7, with unresolved D. The CDR3 has 14 residues. CDR1 is KGHSH and CDR2 is LQKENI in the germline V gene. V gave up 8 bases and J gave up 2 bases, with 16 bases separating them. CDR3 bases: TGTGCCAGCACCACGAGAGGTCGGACCTACGAGCAGTACTTC. It is translated as CASTTRGRTYEQYF. The full variable domain, rest sourced from reference TRBV18 and TRBJ2-7, is NAGVMQNPRHLVRRRGQEARLRCSPMKGHSHVYWYRQLPEEGLKFMVYLQKENIIDESGMPKERFSAEFPKEGPSILRIQQVVRGDSAAYFCASTTRGRTYEQYFGPGTRLTVT.

The chain couples TRBV6-1 to TRBJ2-2, with D unclear. CDR1 is MNHNS and CDR2 is SASEGT in the germline V gene. The CDR3 has 14 residues. V was trimmed by 6 bases and J by 4 bases, leaving 12 bases between them. CDR3 loop: CASRSDHRTGELFF. The DNA for the CDR3 is TGTGCCAGCAGGTCGGACCACCGCACCGGGGAGCTGTTTTTT.

The rearrangement joins TRBV2 to TRBJ1-2; D remains unclear. Per germline, CDR1 SNHLY and CDR2 FYNNEI. There are 12 residues in the CDR3. Trimming took 3 bases from V and 4 from J, leaving 6 bases between them. CDR3 sequence (DNA): TGTGCCAGCAGTGACGTACTCTATGGCTACACCTTC. Amino acids: CASSDVLYGYTF. Using reference TRBV2 and TRBJ1-2 for the parts outside the CDR3, the full variable domain is EPEVTQTPSHQVTQMGQEVILRCVPISNHLYFYWYRQILGQKVEFLVSFYNNEISEKSEIFDDQFSVERPDGSNFTLKIRSTKLEDSAMYFCASSDVLYGYTFGSGTRLTVV.

The chain links TRBV7-9 to TRBJ1-5; D gene unclear. This CDR3 comprises 16 residues. Germline CDR1 reads SEHNR; CDR2 reads FQNEAQ (reference sequence). Trimming shortened V by 5 bases and J by 0 bases, and 14 bases separated the two germline ends. The CDR3 loop is CASSQPRVISNQPQHF. The CDR3 DNA is TGTGCCAGCAGCCAACCCCGGGTGATTAGCAATCAGCCCCAGCATTTT.

The chain combines TRBV6-5 with TRBJ2-2, with 7 bases lining up with TRBD2. V shed 5 bases, J shed 0 bases, and the junction held 3 bases outside the gene matches. CDR1 is MNHEY and CDR2 is SVGAGI in the germline V gene. The CDR3 is 15 amino acids. Here the CDR3 DNA reads TGTGCCAGCAGTCGCGGGGGTCCGAACACCGGGGAGCTGTTTTTT. Protein sequence: CASSRGGPNTGELFF.

The rearrangement links TRBV18 to TRBJ1-2; D call uncertain. This CDR3 is built from 15 residues. The V gene lost 0 bases and the J gene lost 0 bases, with 8 bases spanning the gap. Germline V gives CDR1 KGHSH, CDR2 LQKENI. This chain's CDR3 is CASSPPSLANYGYTF. In DNA, the CDR3 is TGTGCCAGCTCACCACCGTCCTTAGCTAACTATGGCTACACCTTC.

This sequence joins TRBV27 and TRBJ2-1; 9 nucleotides agree with TRBD1. With V trimmed by 6 bases and J by 5 bases, 5 bases remained unmatched. Germline V gene sequence: CDR1 MNHEY, CDR2 SMNVEV (reference sequence). There are 14 residues in the CDR3. The chain's CDR3 is CASSRGQGDNEQFF. DNA for the CDR3: TGTGCCAGCAGCCGGGGACAGGGTGACAATGAGCAGTTCTTC.

The chain links TRBV9 to TRBJ2-1, with 11 bases identical to TRBD2. The CDR3 spans 17 residues. V trimming: 3 bases; J trimming: 5 bases; junction bases outside the gene matches: 10. From germline, CDR1 is SGDLS and CDR2 YYNGEE. The CDR3 sequence: CASSAPATSGKNNEQFF. The CDR3 DNA reads TGTGCCAGCAGCGCCCCAGCGACTAGCGGGAAGAACAATGAGCAGTTCTTC.

This clone was counted a single time. The chain employs TRBV5-4 and TRBJ1-2; TRBD1 agrees at 10 bases. CDR3 length: 17 residues. V lost 0 bases to trimming and J lost 3 bases; unmatched junction nucleotides: 8. Germline V lookup: CDR1 SGHNT, CDR2 YYREEE (reference sequence). The CDR3 sequence: CASSLATGGELDYGYTF. The CDR3 DNA reads as TGTGCCAGCAGCTTGGCGACAGGGGGCGAGTTGGACTATGGCTACACCTTC.

DNA for the CDR3: TGTGCCAGCAGCTTAACTCCGGACGGGACTGAAGCTTTCTTT. It translates to CASSLTPDGTEAFF. The rearrangement links TRBV11-2 to TRBJ1-1; D not resolved. Trimming took off 2 bases at V and 5 bases at J, with 12 bases between the two ends. Germline V gene data show CDR1 as SGHAT and CDR2 as FQNNGV. The CDR3 sequence is 14 residues long.

This clone was found a few times. This chain links TRBV21-1 with TRBJ1-2; the D segment call TRBD1 is taken from the table without a DNA check. TRBV21-1 is designated a pseudogene. The CDR3 is 18 residues long. Here the CDR3 DNA reads TGTGCCAGCAGCAAAGATGACTTGCAGCAGACAGGGGGCGAAGGCTACACCTTC. Translation gives CASSKDDLQQTGGEGYTF.

This clone was picked up one time. V usage is TRBV15 and J usage is TRBJ2-4, with D perhaps being TRBD1 or TRBD2 (5 bases each). Per germline, CDR1 LNHNV and CDR2 YYDKDF (reference sequence). The germline V and J ends were trimmed by 9 bases and 0 bases, with 12 bases remaining between them. The CDR3 is made up of 14 amino acids. CDR3 sequence (DNA): TGTGCCACAACGGGAACAGGAGCCAAAAACATTCAGTACTTC. Its translation is CATTGTGAKNIQYF.

V is TRBV25-1 and J is TRBJ2-5, with D perhaps TRBD1 (5 bases). The length of the CDR3 is 13 residues. Germline assignment: CDR1 MGHDK and CDR2 SYGVNS. Trimming left V 4 bases short and J 7 bases short, with 13 bases between. The CDR3 spells CASSGRQMGTQYF. The CDR3, as DNA: TGTGCCAGCAGTGGCCGACAGATGGGGACCCAGTACTTC.

The V gene is TRBV18, the J gene TRBJ1-5, with a tentative D call TRBD1 (6 bases). Trimming cost V 2 bases and J 3 bases, with 8 bases left between them. Germline V gives CDR1 KGHSH, CDR2 LQKENI. This CDR3 has 14 amino acids. The DNA of the CDR3 is TGTGCCAGCTCACCATCAGGGGACAATCAGCCCCAGCATTTT. Translation gives CASSPSGDNQPQHF.

This chain connects TRBV28 to TRBJ1-3; D is ambiguous. Germline V lookup: CDR1 MDHEN, CDR2 SYDVKM. The CDR3 runs 15 residues. Trimming took off 5 bases at V and 1 base at J, with 12 bases between the two ends. CDR3 sequence reads: CASSPPPGSGNTIYF. Here the CDR3 DNA reads TGTGCCAGCAGTCCACCGCCTGGATCTGGAAACACCATATATTTT.

The chain joins TRBV2 to TRBJ1-2, with D hard to call. CDR1 is SNHLY and CDR2 is FYNNEI in the germline V gene. The CDR3 is 15 residues long. V lost 1 base, J lost 2 bases, and 11 bases lay in between. CDR3 loop: CASSEVTPKNYGYTF. CDR3 DNA sequence: TGTGCCAGCAGTGAAGTAACACCAAAGAACTATGGCTACACCTTC.

Written as DNA, the CDR3 is TGTGCCTCTCTCAGGGGAGACGGCAATCAGCCCCAGCATTTT. It translates to CASLRGDGNQPQHF. The rearrangement uses TRBV27 and TRBJ1-5, with a possible D match to TRBD1 (6 bases). The V gene lost 11 bases and the J gene lost 2 bases, with 16 bases spanning the gap. The CDR3 consists of 14 residues. CDR1 and CDR2 from the germline V gene are MNHEY and SMNVEV (reference sequence).

The V gene is TRBV7-3, the J gene TRBJ2-5; 11 bases fit TRBD2. Unmatched junction bases numbered 3, after V lost 5 bases and J lost 4 bases. The CDR3 loop spans 14 amino acids. Germline V gene data show CDR1 as SGHTA and CDR2 as FQGTGA. The CDR3 region is CASSLAGGGETQYF. The CDR3, as DNA: TGTGCCAGCAGCCTAGCGGGGGGAGGAGAGACCCAGTACTTC. Complete variable domain (other parts from reference TRBV7-3 and TRBJ2-5): GAGVSQTPSNKVTEKGKYVELRCDPISGHTALYWYRQSLGQGPEFLIYFQGTGAADDSGLPNDRFFAVRPEGSVSTLKIQRTERGDSAVYLCASSLAGGGETQYFGPGTRLLVL.

This chain links TRBV10-3 with TRBJ2-5; 8 nucleotides agree with TRBD1. There are 14 residues in the CDR3. Losses at the gene ends were 6 bases for V and 1 base for J; bases not matched to a gene: 4. Germline V gene sequence: CDR1 ENHRY, CDR2 SYGVKD. The CDR3 sequence: CAISGTGLQETQYF. The CDR3 nucleotides are TGTGCCATCAGCGGGACAGGCCTCCAAGAGACCCAGTACTTC.

The rearrangement uses TRBV15 and TRBJ2-5; possibly TRBD2 for D (5 bases). Germline lookup yields CDR1 LNHNV and CDR2 YYDKDF (reference sequence). The V gene lost 5 bases and the J gene lost 1 base, with 8 bases spanning the gap. This CDR3 comprises 13 residues. The CDR3 here is CATSLGGQETQYF. CDR3 sequence (DNA): TGTGCCACCAGCTTAGGAGGCCAAGAGACCCAGTACTTC.

The J gene is TRBJ2-2, the V gene TRBV5-4; D remains ambiguous. Trimming took 3 bases from V and 0 from J, leaving 6 bases between them. From germline, CDR1 is SGHNT and CDR2 YYREEE (reference sequence). This CDR3 is 14 amino acids long. CDR3 sequence reads: CASSYTSNTGELFF. CDR3 DNA sequence: TGTGCCAGCAGCTATACATCGAACACCGGGGAGCTGTTTTTT.

The V gene is TRBV6-1, the J gene TRBJ1-2; D not resolved. Germline V gene lookup returns CDR1 MNHNS and CDR2 SASEGT. The CDR3 length is 15 residues. V lost 8 bases, J lost 0 bases, and 16 bases lay in between. The DNA for the CDR3 is TGTGCCAGCCTTCCGTTGGACTGGACTAACTATGGCTACACCTTC. This codes for CASLPLDWTNYGYTF.

The chain links TRBV7-2 to TRBJ2-2; D is ambiguous. Germline V gene data show CDR1 as SGHTA and CDR2 as FQGNSA. V was cut by 5 bases and J by 2 bases, with 9 bases left in between. The CDR3 is 14 residues long. In nucleotides, the CDR3 is TGTGCCAGCAGCCTTGGAATAAACACCGGGGAGCTGTTTTTT. Translation gives CASSLGINTGELFF.

The chain carries TRBV6-5 and TRBJ1-2, with 9 bases matching TRBD1. This CDR3 spans 13 amino acids. From germline, CDR1 is MNHEY and CDR2 SVGAGI. V was pared by 6 bases and J by 7 bases, with 6 bases of the junction left unmatched. CDR3: CASSLRQGGGYTF. The CDR3 coding sequence is TGTGCCAGCAGCTTAAGACAGGGGGGTGGCTACACCTTC.

J is TRBJ2-3 and V is TRBV7-8; 14 bases are shared with TRBD2. Germline-derived CDR1 and CDR2 are SGHVS and FQNEAQ. Trimming removed 1 base from V and 0 bases from J; junction bases left unmatched: 15. This CDR3 comprises 22 residues. The CDR3 coding sequence is TGTGCCAGCAGCTTAGTGAAGCGATCGGGACTAGCGGGGGCTTCTAGCACAGATACGCAGTATTTT. Amino acid sequence: CASSLVKRSGLAGASSTDTQYF. The variable domain in full, completed from reference TRBV7-8 and TRBJ2-3, reads GAGVSQSPRYKVAKRGQDVALRCDPISGHVSLFWYQQALGQGPEFLTYFQNEAQLDKSGLPSDRFFAERPEGSVSTLKIQRTQQEDSAVYLCASSLVKRSGLAGASSTDTQYFGPGTRLTVL.

The CDR3 reads CASSQITAGQETQYF. Here the CDR3 DNA reads TGTGCCAGCAGCCAGATCACGGCCGGCCAAGAGACCCAGTACTTC. The rearrangement joins TRBV4-2 to TRBJ2-5; D unresolved. Per germline, CDR1 LGHNA and CDR2 YNFKEQ. V was trimmed by 3 bases and J by 1 base, leaving 12 bases between them. The CDR3 contains 15 residues.

This sequence joins TRBV7-9 and TRBJ2-1, with D perhaps TRBD1 or TRBD2 (5 bases each). V gave up 4 bases and J gave up 5 bases, with 18 bases separating them. CDR3 length equals 16 residues. Germline V gives CDR1 SEHNR, CDR2 FQNEAQ (reference sequence). The CDR3 coding sequence is TGTGCCAGCAGCTCCCCCTGGAAGGGACGGGACAATGAGCAGTTCTTC. Protein sequence: CASSSPWKGRDNEQFF.

Only one count was recorded for this clone. The genes are TRBV7-9 and TRBJ2-7; D assignment may be TRBD1 or TRBD2 (5 bases each). The CDR3 is made up of 14 amino acids. The germline CDR1 and CDR2 sequences are SEHNR and FQNEAQ (reference sequence). Trimming cost V 2 bases and J 5 bases, with 13 bases left between them. The CDR3 bases are TGTGCCAGCAGCTTATATCAGGGAGACAACGAGCAGTACTTC. It encodes CASSLYQGDNEQYF.

A few counts support this clone. This chain connects TRBV5-1 to TRBJ2-5; TRBD1 agrees at 7 bases. J lost 5 bases, V lost 4 bases, and 11 bases had no gene match. This CDR3 has 15 residues. CDR1 is SGHRS and CDR2 is YFSETQ in the germline V gene. CDR3 DNA sequence: TGCGCCAGCAGCAGAGGACAGGCTTTAGGGGAGACCCAGTACTTC. Amino acid sequence: CASSRGQALGETQYF.

V is TRBV6-5 and J is TRBJ1-5; TRBD1 matches at 7 bases. Trimming at V came to 5 bases and at J to 6 bases, leaving 7 bases not matched to a gene. Germline lookup yields CDR1 MNHEY and CDR2 SVGAGI. CDR3 length: 14 residues. Here the CDR3 DNA reads TGTGCCAGCAGTCTCTCAGGGGGAGGTCAGCCCCAGCATTTT. Residues: CASSLSGGGQPQHF.